A selection of T cell receptor beta chains follows, all from one sample in a study of Tregs in tolerant kidney transplant recipients. Antigens of these TCRs are unknown. Assay: immunoSEQ multiplex PCR; the TCRdb copy retains only in-frame clones and omits some. In the table there are fewer than 20,000 clones, approximately 60% of which are singletons. The sequencing input was Tregs from blood cultured with allogeneic cells. All receptors come from a human donor in good health. CDR3s include the opening cysteine and the closing phenylalanine or tryptophan. The D gene is left open where the match is weak. The size of a clone is reported for some rows only, either as once, few or many, or as a class for expanded clones.

D,size,V,J,CDR3,DNA
TRBD2,NA,TRBV7-6,TRBJ2-5,CASSSGLAETQYF,TGTGCCAGCAGCTCTGGACTAGCGGAGACCCAGTACTTC
NA,NA,TRBV7-9,TRBJ2-3,CASTPRPGVADTQYF,TGTGCCAGCACCCCCCGTCCCGGGGTGGCAGATACGCAGTATTTT
NA,NA,TRBV5-4,TRBJ2-7,CASSPAPYEQYF,TGTGCCAGCAGCCCGGCCCCCTACGAGCAGTACTTC
NA,many,TRBV5-6,TRBJ1-2,CASSYPGSGYTF,TGTGCCAGCAGCTACCCCGGGAGCGGCTACACCTTC
NA,NA,TRBV6-6,TRBJ1-2,CASSYSRVANYGYTF,TGTGCCAGCAGTTACTCGAGGGTGGCTAACTATGGCTACACCTTC
TRBD2,NA,TRBV7-2,TRBJ2-3,CASSGRTSRTDTQYF,TGTGCCAGCAGCGGGCGGACTAGCAGGACGGATACGCAGTATTTT
NA,NA,TRBV6-6,TRBJ2-7,CASARANEQYF,TGTGCCAGCGCCAGAGCCAACGAGCAGTACTTC
NA,NA,TRBV2,TRBJ1-6,CASSAQIDRIYSPLHF,TGTGCCAGCAGTGCTCAAATCGACAGGATCTATTCACCCCTCCACTTT
NA,NA,TRBV7-6,TRBJ1-5,CASSLAPGQPQHF,TGTGCCAGCAGCTTAGCTCCGGGCCAGCCCCAGCATTTT
NA,NA,TRBV11-1,TRBJ2-1,CASSQSPGSGYNEQFF,TGTGCCAGCAGCCAATCCCCGGGATCCGGCTACAATGAGCAGTTCTTC
NA,few,TRBV6-5,TRBJ1-2,CASSYSRTARDGYTF,TGTGCCAGCAGTTACTCGAGGACAGCAAGGGATGGCTACACCTTC
NA,few,TRBV19,TRBJ1-5,CASTALLRSQPQHF,TGTGCCAGTACGGCCCTTCTCCGGAGTCAGCCCCAGCATTTT
TRBD2,NA,TRBV7-3,TRBJ2-1,CASSLRTSGSVRDEQFF,TGTGCCAGCAGCCTACGGACTAGCGGGAGTGTACGGGATGAGCAGTTCTTC
NA,NA,TRBV25-1,TRBJ2-3,CASSAVTDTQYF,TGTGCCAGCAGTGCGGTCACAGATACGCAGTATTTT
NA,few,TRBV5-4,TRBJ2-3,CASSLTGAGTDTQYF,TGTGCCAGCAGCTTGACGGGGGCTGGCACAGATACGCAGTATTTT
TRBD1,few,TRBV5-1,TRBJ1-2,CASSPDRVSYGYTF,TGCGCCAGCAGCCCGGACAGGGTCAGCTATGGCTACACCTTC
TRBD2,NA,TRBV5-1,TRBJ2-4,CASSQLAGVSENIQYF,TGCGCCAGCAGCCAACTAGCGGGAGTATCGGAAAACATTCAGTACTTC
NA,NA,TRBV7-8,TRBJ2-7,CASSFVAYEQYF,TGTGCCAGCAGCTTTGTAGCGTACGAGCAGTACTTC
NA,NA,TRBV19,TRBJ2-5,CASSMGETQYF,TGTGCCAGTAGTATGGGAGAGACCCAGTACTTC
NA,medium-sized,TRBV30,TRBJ1-1,CACSQGSTEAFF,TGTGCCTGCTCGCAGGGGAGCACTGAAGCTTTCTTT
NA,NA,TRBV11-1,TRBJ2-7,CASSLLSGAEQYF,TGTGCCAGCAGCCTCTTATCGGGGGCCGAGCAGTACTTC
NA,NA,TRBV5-1,TRBJ2-7,CASSFVRQGYEQYF,TGCGCCAGCAGCTTCGTACGCCAGGGCTACGAGCAGTACTTC